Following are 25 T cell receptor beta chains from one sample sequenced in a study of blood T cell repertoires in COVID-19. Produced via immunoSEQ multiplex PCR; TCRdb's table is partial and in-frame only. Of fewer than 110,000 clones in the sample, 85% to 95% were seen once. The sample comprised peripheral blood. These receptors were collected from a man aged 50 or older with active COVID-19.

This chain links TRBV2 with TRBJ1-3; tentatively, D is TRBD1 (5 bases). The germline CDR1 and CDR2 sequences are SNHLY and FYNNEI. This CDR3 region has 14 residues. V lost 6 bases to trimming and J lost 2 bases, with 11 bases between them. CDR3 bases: TGTGCCAGCAGCCCGGGGGTCCCTGGAAACACCATATATTTT. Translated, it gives CASSPGVPGNTIYF.

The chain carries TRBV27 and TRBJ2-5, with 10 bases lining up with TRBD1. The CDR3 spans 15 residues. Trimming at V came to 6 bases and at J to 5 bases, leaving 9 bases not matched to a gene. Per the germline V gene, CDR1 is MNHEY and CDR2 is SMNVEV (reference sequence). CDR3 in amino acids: CASRPGTGVLETQYF. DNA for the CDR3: TGTGCCAGCAGGCCGGGGACAGGGGTATTGGAGACCCAGTACTTC.

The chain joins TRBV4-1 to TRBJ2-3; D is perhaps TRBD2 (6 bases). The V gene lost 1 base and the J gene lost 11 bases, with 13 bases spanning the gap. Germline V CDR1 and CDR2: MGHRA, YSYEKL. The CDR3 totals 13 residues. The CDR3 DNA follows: TGCGCCAGCAGCCAAGGAAGCGGGCGTTTGCAGTATTTT. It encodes CASSQGSGRLQYF.

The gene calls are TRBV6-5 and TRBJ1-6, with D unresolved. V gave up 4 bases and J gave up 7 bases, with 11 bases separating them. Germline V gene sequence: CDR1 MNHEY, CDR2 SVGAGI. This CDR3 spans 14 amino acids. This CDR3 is CASSSGGLNSPLHF. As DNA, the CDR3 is TGTGCCAGCAGTTCGGGAGGACTGAATTCACCCCTCCACTTT.

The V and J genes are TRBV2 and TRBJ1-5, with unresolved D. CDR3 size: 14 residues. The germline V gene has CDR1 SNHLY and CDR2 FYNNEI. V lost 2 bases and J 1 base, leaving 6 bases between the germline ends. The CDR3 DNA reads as TGTGCCAGCAGTGAACATCGGAGCAATCAGCCCCAGCATTTT. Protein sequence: CASSEHRSNQPQHF.

The CDR3 loop is CASSPSGRAHNEQFF. CDR3 sequence (DNA): TGTGCCAGCAGCCCCAGCGGGAGGGCCCACAATGAGCAGTTCTTC. V and J are TRBV9 and TRBJ2-1; TRBD2 matches at 10 bases. The CDR3 has 15 residues. Germline CDR1 SGDLS, CDR2 YYNGEE. V lost 4 bases, J lost 5 bases, and 6 bases stayed unmatched.

The CDR3: CASSLDGGRTEAFF. The DNA for the CDR3 is TGCGCCAGCAGCTTAGACGGAGGAAGGACTGAAGCTTTCTTT. This chain joins TRBV5-1 and TRBJ1-1; D uncertain. This CDR3 has 14 residues. Germline V gene data show CDR1 as SGHRS and CDR2 as YFSETQ. The V end lost 2 bases, the J end lost 5 bases, and 13 bases lay between the germline ends.

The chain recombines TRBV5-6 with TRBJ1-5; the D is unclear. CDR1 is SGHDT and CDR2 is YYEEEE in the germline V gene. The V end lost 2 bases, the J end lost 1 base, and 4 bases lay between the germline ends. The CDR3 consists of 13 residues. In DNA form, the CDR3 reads TGTGCCAGCAGCTTACGGAGCAATCAGCCCCAGCATTTT. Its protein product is CASSLRSNQPQHF.

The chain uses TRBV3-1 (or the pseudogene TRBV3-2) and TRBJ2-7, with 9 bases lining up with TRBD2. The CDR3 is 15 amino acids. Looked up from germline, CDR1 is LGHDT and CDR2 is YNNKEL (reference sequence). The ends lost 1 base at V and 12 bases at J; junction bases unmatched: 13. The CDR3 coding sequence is TGTGCCAGCAGCCAAGTCGATAGCGGGAGAAGTGTGGTGTACTTC. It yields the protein CASSQVDSGRSVVYF.

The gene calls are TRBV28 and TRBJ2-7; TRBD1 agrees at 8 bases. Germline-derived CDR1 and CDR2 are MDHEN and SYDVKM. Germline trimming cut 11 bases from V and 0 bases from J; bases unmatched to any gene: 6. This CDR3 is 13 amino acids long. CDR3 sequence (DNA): TGTGCCTGCGACAGGGGCAACTCCTACGAGCAGTACTTC. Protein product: CACDRGNSYEQYF. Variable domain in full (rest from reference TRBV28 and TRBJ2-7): DVKVTQSSRYLVKRTGEKVFLECVQDMDHENMFWYRQDPGLGLRLIYFSYDVKMKEKGDIPEGYSVSREKKERFSLILESASTNQTSMYLCACDRGNSYEQYFGPGTRLTVT.

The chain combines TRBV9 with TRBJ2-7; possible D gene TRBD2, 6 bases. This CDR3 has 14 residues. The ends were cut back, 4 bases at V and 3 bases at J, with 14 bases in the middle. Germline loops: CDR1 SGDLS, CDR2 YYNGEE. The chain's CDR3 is CASSITVEGYEQYF. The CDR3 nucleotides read TGTGCCAGCAGCATTACCGTGGAGGGCTACGAGCAGTACTTC.

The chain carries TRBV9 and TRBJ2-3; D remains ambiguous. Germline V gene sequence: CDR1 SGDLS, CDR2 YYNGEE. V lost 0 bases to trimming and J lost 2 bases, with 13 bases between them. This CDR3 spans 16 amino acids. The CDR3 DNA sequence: TGTGCCAGCAGCGTAGGCAGGAATTATTTCACAGATACGCAGTATTTT. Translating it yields CASSVGRNYFTDTQYF.

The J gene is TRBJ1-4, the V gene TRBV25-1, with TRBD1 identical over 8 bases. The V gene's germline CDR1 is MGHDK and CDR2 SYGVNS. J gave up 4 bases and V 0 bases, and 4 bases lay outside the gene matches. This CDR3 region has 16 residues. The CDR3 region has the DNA TGTGCCAGCAGTGAATACCTGACAGGGGTTAATGAAAAACTGTTTTTT. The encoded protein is CASSEYLTGVNEKLFF.

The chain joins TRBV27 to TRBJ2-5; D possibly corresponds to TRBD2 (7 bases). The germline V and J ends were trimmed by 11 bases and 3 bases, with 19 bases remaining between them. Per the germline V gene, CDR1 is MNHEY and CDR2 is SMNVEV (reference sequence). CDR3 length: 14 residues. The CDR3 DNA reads TGTGCCGGGGAGGGGGATACAATCGAAGAGACCCAGTACTTC. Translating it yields CAGEGDTIEETQYF.

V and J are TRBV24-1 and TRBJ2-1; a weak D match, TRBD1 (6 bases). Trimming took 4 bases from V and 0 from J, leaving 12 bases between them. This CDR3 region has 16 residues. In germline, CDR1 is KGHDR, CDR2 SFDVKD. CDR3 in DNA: TGTGCCACCAGTGAACAGGGCTGGAGCTCCTACAATGAGCAGTTCTTC. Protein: CATSEQGWSSYNEQFF.

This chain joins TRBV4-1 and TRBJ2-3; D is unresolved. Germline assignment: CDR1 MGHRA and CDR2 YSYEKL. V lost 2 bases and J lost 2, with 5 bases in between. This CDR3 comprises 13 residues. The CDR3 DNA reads TGCGCCAGCAGCCAATCCTTCACAGATACGCAGTATTTT. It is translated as CASSQSFTDTQYF.

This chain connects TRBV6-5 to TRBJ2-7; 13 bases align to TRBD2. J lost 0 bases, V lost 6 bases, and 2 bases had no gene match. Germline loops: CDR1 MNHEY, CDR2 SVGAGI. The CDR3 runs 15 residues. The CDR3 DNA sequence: TGTGCCAGCAGGTGGACTAGCGGGAGCTCCTACGAGCAGTACTTC. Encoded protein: CASRWTSGSSYEQYF.

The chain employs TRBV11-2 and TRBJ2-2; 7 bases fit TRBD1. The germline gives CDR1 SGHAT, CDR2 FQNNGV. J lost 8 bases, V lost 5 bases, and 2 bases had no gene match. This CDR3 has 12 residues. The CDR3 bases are TGTGCCAGCAGCAAGGGGGCAGGGGAGCTGTTTTTT. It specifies CASSKGAGELFF.

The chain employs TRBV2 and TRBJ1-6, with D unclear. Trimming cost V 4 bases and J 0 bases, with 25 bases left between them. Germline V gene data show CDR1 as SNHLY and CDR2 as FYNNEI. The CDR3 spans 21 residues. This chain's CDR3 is CASSGFGVDPDLFSYNSPLHF. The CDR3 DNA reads TGTGCCAGCAGTGGGTTCGGGGTAGACCCCGACCTCTTCTCCTATAATTCACCCCTCCACTTT.

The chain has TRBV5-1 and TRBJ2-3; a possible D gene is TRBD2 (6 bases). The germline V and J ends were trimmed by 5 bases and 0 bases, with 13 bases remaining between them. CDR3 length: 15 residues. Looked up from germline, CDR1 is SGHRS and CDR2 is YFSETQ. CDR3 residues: CASRVAGSSTDTQYF. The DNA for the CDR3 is TGCGCCAGCAGGGTCGCGGGGTCTAGCACAGATACGCAGTATTTT.

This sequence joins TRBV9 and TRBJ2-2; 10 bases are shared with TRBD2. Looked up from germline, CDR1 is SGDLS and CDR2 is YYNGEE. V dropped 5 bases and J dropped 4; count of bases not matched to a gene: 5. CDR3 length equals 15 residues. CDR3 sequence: CASSAGTSATGELFF. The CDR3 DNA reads TGTGCCAGCAGTGCCGGGACTAGCGCCACCGGGGAGCTGTTTTTT.

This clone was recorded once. In DNA, the CDR3 is TGTGCCACCGGGACAGGGTTCTCGGGCTACACCTTC. Translated, it gives CATGTGFSGYTF. The genes are TRBV28 and TRBJ1-2; 9 nucleotides match TRBD1. This CDR3 spans 12 amino acids. Per germline, CDR1 MDHEN and CDR2 SYDVKM. V lost 10 bases, J lost 8 bases, and 8 bases stayed unmatched.

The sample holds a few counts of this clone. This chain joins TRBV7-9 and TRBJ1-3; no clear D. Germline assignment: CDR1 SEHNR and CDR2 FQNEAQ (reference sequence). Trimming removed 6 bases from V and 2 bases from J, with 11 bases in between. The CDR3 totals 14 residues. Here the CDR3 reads CASSWPLPGNTIYF. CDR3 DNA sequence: TGTGCCAGCAGTTGGCCACTACCTGGAAACACCATATATTTT.

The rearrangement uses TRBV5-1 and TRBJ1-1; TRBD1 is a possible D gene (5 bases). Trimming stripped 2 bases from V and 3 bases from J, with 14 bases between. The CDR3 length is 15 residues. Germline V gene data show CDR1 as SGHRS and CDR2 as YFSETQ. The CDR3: CASSLASRGDTEAFF. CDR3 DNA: TGCGCCAGCAGCTTAGCCAGTCGGGGGGACACTGAAGCTTTCTTT.

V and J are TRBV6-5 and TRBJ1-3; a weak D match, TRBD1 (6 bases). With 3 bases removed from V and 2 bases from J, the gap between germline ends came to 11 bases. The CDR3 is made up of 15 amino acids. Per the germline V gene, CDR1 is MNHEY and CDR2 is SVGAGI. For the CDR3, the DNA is TGTGCCAGCAGTTATGCGGGGGCGGCTGGAAACACCATATATTTT. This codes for CASSYAGAAGNTIYF.